Each of the 21 T cell receptor beta chains below was sequenced from the same sample in a study of OX40 agonist ivuxolimab in advanced cancers. TCRdb keeps only in-frame clones here, not all; method: immunoSEQ multiplex PCR. The sample records over 65,000 clones, about 90% being singletons. The source material was CD4+ or CD8+ T cells sorted from blood, sampled in a trial of the OX40 agonist ivuxolimab. The source is an adult with an advanced solid tumor such as melanoma, head and neck, liver or kidney cancer.

The chain has TRBV18 and TRBJ2-5; 10 bases line up with TRBD2. The V gene's germline CDR1 is KGHSH and CDR2 LQKENI. CDR3 length: 17 residues. The V segment lost 0 bases and the J segment 0 bases; nucleotides outside the gene matches: 4. Here the CDR3 reads CASSPPRAGGYQETQYF. The CDR3, as DNA: TGTGCCAGCTCACCACCTAGAGCGGGAGGGTACCAAGAGACCCAGTACTTC.

The sample holds one count of this clone. This chain uses TRBV5-4 with TRBJ1-1, with D tentatively TRBD1 (6 bases). This CDR3 spans 14 amino acids. Trimming removed 4 bases at V and 4 bases at J, with 14 bases between. Germline V lookup: CDR1 SGHNT, CDR2 YYREEE (reference sequence). In nucleotides, the CDR3 is TGTGCCAGCAGCCAGGGGAGCCGGAGCACTGAAGCTTTCTTT. Amino acid sequence: CASSQGSRSTEAFF.

As for this clone: Other DNA sequences in the same sample also yield this CDR3. This chain uses TRBV6-5 with TRBJ1-5; 7 bases map to TRBD1. Germline lookup yields CDR1 MNHEY and CDR2 SVGAGI. The V and J ends lost 6 bases and 11 bases, in that order; junction bases with no gene match: 13. The CDR3 covers 14 residues. CDR3: CASSRTGAFRSQHF. For the CDR3, the DNA is TGTGCCAGCAGCCGCACAGGGGCCTTTCGATCCCAGCATTTT.

V gene TRBV4-1 combines with J gene TRBJ2-4, with D perhaps being TRBD1 or TRBD2 (5 bases each). The CDR3 covers 14 residues. Per germline, CDR1 MGHRA and CDR2 YSYEKL. Trimming took off 0 bases at V and 8 bases at J, with 11 bases between the two ends. The CDR3 coding sequence is TGCGCCAGCAGCCAAGAACAGGTGGGAGACATTCAGTACTTC. It specifies CASSQEQVGDIQYF.

The chain has TRBV6-6 and TRBJ1-5; 9 bases map to TRBD1. The CDR3 covers 14 residues. J was trimmed by 5 bases and V by 6 bases; bases with no gene match: 5. CDR1 is MNHNY, CDR2 SVGAGI, per germline (reference sequence). The CDR3 is CASRLTGGDQPQHF. The CDR3 DNA reads as TGTGCCAGCAGATTAACAGGGGGCGATCAGCCCCAGCATTTT.

This sequence joins TRBV9 and TRBJ1-2; 9 bases fit TRBD1. This CDR3 spans 15 amino acids. Germline V gene sequence: CDR1 SGDLS, CDR2 YYNGEE. The trim removed 3 bases at V and 2 bases at J, leaving 5 bases unmatched. Here the CDR3 DNA reads TGTGCCAGCAGCGCCGCCGGACAGGGGAACTATGGCTACACCTTC. This sequence encodes CASSAAGQGNYGYTF.

V is TRBV7-3 and J is TRBJ2-7; 10 bases are a match to TRBD2. This CDR3 has 17 residues. The V and J ends lost 0 bases and 6 bases, in that order; junction bases with no gene match: 11. CDR1 is SGHTA, CDR2 FQGTGA, per germline. This chain's CDR3 is CASSLTARTSGRGEQYF. CDR3 sequence (DNA): TGTGCCAGCAGCTTAACGGCCCGGACTAGCGGACGCGGCGAGCAGTACTTC.

This chain joins TRBV30 and TRBJ2-3; TRBD2 matches 11 bases. Per germline, CDR1 GTSNPN and CDR2 SVGIG (reference sequence). The CDR3 consists of 19 residues. V dropped 1 base and J dropped 0; count of bases not matched to a gene: 12. The CDR3 DNA is TGTGCCTGGAGTGCGACTAGCGGGACATCTTATACTAGCACAGATACGCAGTATTTT. Translating it yields CAWSATSGTSYTSTDTQYF.

The rearrangement uses TRBV9 and TRBJ2-3; no reliable D call. V lost 2 bases and J 0 bases, leaving 7 bases between the germline ends. The CDR3 runs 14 residues. Germline assignment: CDR1 SGDLS and CDR2 YYNGEE. The CDR3 sequence: CASSVFPSTDTQYF. DNA of the CDR3: TGTGCCAGCAGCGTCTTTCCTAGCACAGATACGCAGTATTTT.

On this clone itself: Distinct nucleotide sequences in the sample also encode this CDR3. The chain employs TRBV4-2 and TRBJ2-1; weak D call: TRBD2 (6 bases). CDR3 length: 15 residues. Per germline, CDR1 LGHNA and CDR2 YNFKEQ. V dropped 1 base and J dropped 4 bases, with 11 bases sitting between them. This CDR3 is CASSQGLADYNEQFF. DNA of the CDR3: TGTGCCAGCAGCCAAGGTTTAGCGGATTACAATGAGCAGTTCTTC.

The gene calls are TRBV9 and TRBJ2-1; D gene uncertain. V dropped 0 bases and J dropped 4 bases, with 11 bases sitting between them. CDR1 SGDLS and CDR2 YYNGEE come from the germline V gene. CDR3 length: 15 amino acids. The CDR3 DNA follows: TGTGCCAGCAGCGTAGTCCCCTTAGGGTACAATGAGCAGTTCTTC. Its protein is CASSVVPLGYNEQFF.

This clone was counted once. V usage is TRBV19 and J usage is TRBJ2-7, with D possibly called TRBD1 or TRBD2 (7 bases each). The ends were cut back, 6 bases at V and 6 bases at J, with 21 bases in the middle. Germline CDR1 and CDR2: LNHDA and SQIVND (reference sequence). CDR3 length: 15 amino acids. The CDR3 sequence: CASSEGGGQPFEQYF. The CDR3 region has the DNA TGTGCCAGTAGCGAGGGGGGGGGACAGCCCTTCGAGCAGTACTTC.

This clone was detected only once. The genes are TRBV9 and TRBJ2-1; D ambiguous. The V end lost 1 base, the J end lost 1 base, and 18 bases lay between the germline ends. This CDR3 region has 18 residues. Germline loops: CDR1 SGDLS, CDR2 YYNGEE. CDR3 DNA sequence: TGTGCCAGCAGCGTATTGGCATATAGCCTAAGGTCCTACAATGAGCAGTTCTTC. It encodes CASSVLAYSLRSYNEQFF.

The rearrangement links TRBV18 to TRBJ2-6; D is uncertain. This CDR3 has 17 amino acids. V was trimmed by 2 bases and J by 0 bases, leaving 11 bases between them. Germline CDR1 and CDR2: KGHSH and LQKENI. CDR3 coding DNA: TGTGCCAGCTCACCAAGTGACGGCGTCTCTGGGGCCAACGTCCTGACTTTC. Its protein is CASSPSDGVSGANVLTF.

The CDR3 loop reads CASSLNAGTPEQYF. In DNA, the CDR3 is TGTGCCAGCAGCCTGAACGCCGGGACACCCGAGCAGTACTTC. The chain couples TRBV7-3 to TRBJ2-7; D may be TRBD1 (6 bases). The CDR3 is 14 residues long. V lost 5 bases to trimming and J lost 6 bases, with 17 bases between them. Per germline, CDR1 SGHTA and CDR2 FQGTGA.

The CDR3 DNA reads TGTGCCAGCAGCGTAGCCAGCGGGAACTACAATGAGCAGTTCTTC. Amino acids: CASSVASGNYNEQFF. This chain joins TRBV9 and TRBJ2-1; the match to TRBD2 covers 7 bases. The CDR3 is made up of 15 amino acids. CDR1 is SGDLS and CDR2 is YYNGEE in the germline V gene. Losses at the gene ends were 0 bases for V and 3 bases for J; bases not matched to a gene: 3.

V is TRBV21-1 and J is TRBJ2-1; the table gives TRBD2 as D, unverified against the DNA. TRBV21-1 is annotated as a pseudogene. The CDR3 covers 15 residues. This CDR3 is CASSKRRERYNEQFF. As DNA, the CDR3 is TGTGCCAGCAGCAAGCGGCGGGAGAGGTACAATGAGCAGTTCTTC.

This chain connects TRBV7-3 to TRBJ2-3, with D perhaps matching TRBD2 (5 bases). Between the trimmed V and J ends, which lost 5 bases and 0 bases, there was a span of 12 bases. The CDR3 runs 15 residues. Germline V gives CDR1 SGHTA, CDR2 FQGTGA. The CDR3 loop is CASSPGRTSTDTQYF. CDR3 nucleotide sequence: TGTGCCAGCAGCCCCGGACGGACTAGCACAGATACGCAGTATTTT.

CDR3 in DNA: TGTGCCAGCAGCTTTCGACGGGGACAGACTGGAAACACCATATATTTT. Translated, it gives CASSFRRGQTGNTIYF. The chain recombines TRBV11-2 with TRBJ1-3, with 7 bases that match TRBD1. J gave up 2 bases and V 3 bases, and 7 bases lay outside the gene matches. CDR1 SGHAT and CDR2 FQNNGV come from the germline V gene. This CDR3 has 16 residues.

The V gene is TRBV28, the J gene TRBJ2-5; 10 bases match TRBD2. The germline V gene has CDR1 MDHEN and CDR2 SYDVKM. Trimming at V came to 3 bases and at J to 5 bases, leaving 18 bases not matched to a gene. CDR3 length equals 19 residues. The CDR3 spells CASSLVSSGSLVDPETQYF. For the CDR3, the DNA is TGTGCCAGCAGTTTGGTGTCTAGCGGGAGTCTTGTGGACCCCGAGACCCAGTACTTC.

V gene TRBV10-3 combines with J gene TRBJ1-1; the D gene is possibly TRBD1 (6 bases). Trimming took off 10 bases at V and 1 base at J, with 19 bases between the two ends. The germline gives CDR1 ENHRY, CDR2 SYGVKD. The length of the CDR3 is 15 residues. CDR3 in DNA: TGTGCCACACAAACTGGCGGACAGCCGAACACTGAAGCTTTCTTT. This codes for CATQTGGQPNTEAFF.